This TCR beta chain derives from a study of blood T cell repertoires in COVID-19. The count of this clone is one. Germline assignment: CDR1 SEHNR and CDR2 FQNEAQ (reference sequence). V lost 5 bases and J lost 3, with 12 bases in between. This CDR3 comprises 14 residues. TCRdb's copy holds only in-frame clones and misses some; the assay was immunoSEQ multiplex PCR. The top ten hold approximately 9% of the sample, which has about 210,000 clones, about four fifths seen once. Individuals drawn from around 24 US areas were about 18 to 100 years old. The sequencing input was PBMCs or T cells enriched from blood (not recorded which). The receptor comes from a woman between 50 and 59 years old with acute COVID-19. The chain joins TRBV7-9 to TRBJ2-3; D is undetermined. CDR3 protein: CASSDPGRTDTQYF. CDR3 nucleotide sequence: TGTGCCAGCAGCGACCCGGGTCGGACAGATACGCAGTATTTT.